Below, 32 T cell receptor beta chains from the same sample are listed, as sequenced in a study of T cell responses to AZD1222 COVID-19 vaccine. Repertoires were generated with immunoSEQ multiplex PCR, while TCRdb's copy carries only in-frame clones and drops some. The data hold tens of thousands of clones, with 85% to 90% observed a single time. The source material was peripheral blood, sampled 28 days after the second AZD1222 dose. The receptors come from an adult who received the AZD1222 COVID-19 vaccine.

The chain combines TRBV24-1 with TRBJ1-6; D is possibly TRBD1 (6 bases). The germline gives CDR1 KGHDR, CDR2 SFDVKD. The CDR3 totals 14 residues. Trimming removed 2 bases at V and 7 bases at J, with 8 bases between. In DNA form, the CDR3 reads TGTGCCACCAGTGATTACAGGGTAAATTCACCCCTCCACTTT. Translation: CATSDYRVNSPLHF.

DNA of the CDR3: TGTGCCAGCTCCTCCGGGCCAGGTCTTGTGAACACTGAAGCTTTCTTT. It specifies CASSSGPGLVNTEAFF. This chain uses TRBV18 with TRBJ1-1; no firm D call. The CDR3 is 16 amino acids. V was pared by 6 bases and J by 0 bases, with 17 bases between. The germline V gene has CDR1 KGHSH and CDR2 LQKENI. The whole variable domain, remainder taken from reference TRBV18 and TRBJ1-1, is NAGVMQNPRHLVRRRGQEARLRCSPMKGHSHVYWYRQLPEEGLKFMVYLQKENIIDESGMPKERFSAEFPKEGPSILRIQQVVRGDSAAYFCASSSGPGLVNTEAFFGQGTRLTVV.

V usage is TRBV5-1 and J usage is TRBJ2-3; D might be TRBD1 or TRBD2, each matching 6 bases. V lost 0 bases, J lost 6 bases, and 14 bases lay in between. The CDR3 is 15 amino acids. CDR1 and CDR2 from the germline V gene are SGHRS and YFSETQ. The CDR3 region is CASSLGGARSDTQYF. The CDR3 nucleotides are TGCGCCAGCAGCTTGGGGGGGGCCCGGTCGGATACGCAGTATTTT.

CDR3 region: CASRIRDRESEQFF. The CDR3 coding sequence is TGTGCCAGCAGAATCCGGGACAGGGAGAGTGAGCAGTTCTTC. The V gene is TRBV6-5, the J gene TRBJ2-1; 9 nucleotides line up with TRBD1. V lost 6 bases and J lost 9; bases outside the gene matches: 9. CDR1 is MNHEY and CDR2 is SVGAGI in the germline V gene. The CDR3 sequence is 14 residues long.

The J gene is TRBJ2-7, the V gene TRBV9; a possible D gene is TRBD1 (5 bases). This CDR3 region has 15 residues. Trimming took 0 bases from V and 2 from J, leaving 12 bases between them. CDR1 is SGDLS, CDR2 YYNGEE, per germline. CDR3 protein: CASSVGQGFAYEQYF. The DNA of the CDR3 is TGTGCCAGCAGCGTAGGGCAGGGTTTTGCCTACGAGCAGTACTTC.

The chain has TRBV25-1 and TRBJ2-7; D unclear. The ends were cut back, 4 bases at V and 3 bases at J, with 4 bases in the middle. The germline CDR1 and CDR2 sequences are MGHDK and SYGVNS. There are 11 residues in the CDR3. CDR3 sequence reads: CASSGNYEQYF. The CDR3 region has the DNA TGTGCCAGCAGTGGGAACTACGAGCAGTACTTC.

The chain links TRBV30 to TRBJ1-2; D call uncertain. CDR3 length equals 12 residues. The germline V gene encodes CDR1 GTSNPN and CDR2 SVGIG (reference sequence). V dropped 4 bases and J dropped 3 bases, with 9 bases sitting between them. The CDR3 loop reads CAWKLVDYGYTF. CDR3 bases: TGTGCCTGGAAGTTGGTTGACTATGGCTACACCTTC.

In its sample, this clone was seen a few times. This chain connects TRBV2 to TRBJ2-7; 7 nucleotides line up with TRBD1. Per the germline V gene, CDR1 is SNHLY and CDR2 is FYNNEI. This CDR3 comprises 15 residues. V trimming: 6 bases; J trimming: 0 bases; junction bases outside the gene matches: 8. The CDR3 protein is CASRPTGRGSYEQYF. The CDR3 coding sequence is TGTGCCAGCAGGCCGACAGGGAGAGGCTCCTACGAGCAGTACTTC.

The chain links TRBV7-3 to TRBJ1-2; the D is unclear. The V end was cut by 1 base, the J end by 8 bases, with 17 bases between. Germline lookup yields CDR1 SGHTA and CDR2 FQGTGA. This CDR3 is built from 15 residues. The CDR3 here is CASSLMGSALEGYTF. The CDR3 nucleotides are TGTGCCAGCAGCTTAATGGGATCTGCTCTCGAGGGCTACACCTTC.

This chain connects TRBV6-5 to TRBJ1-1, with D unresolved. Germline CDR1 is MNHEY and CDR2 is SVGAGI. This CDR3 is 15 amino acids long. V lost 0 bases and J lost 5, with 13 bases in between. The CDR3 DNA is TGTGCCAGCAGTTACTCGATAACGGGTGGGACTGAAGCTTTCTTT. It encodes CASSYSITGGTEAFF.

The CDR3, as DNA: TGTGCCAGCAGCCGTGGACTCCGGGACAGGGGGCCTCCTAACTATGGCTACACCTTC. It encodes CASSRGLRDRGPPNYGYTF. The chain uses TRBV3-1 (or the pseudogene TRBV3-2) and TRBJ1-2; TRBD1 matches at 12 bases. The V segment lost 4 bases and the J segment 0 bases; nucleotides outside the gene matches: 12. Germline V CDR1 and CDR2: LGHDT, YNNKEL (reference sequence). The CDR3 loop spans 19 amino acids.

The chain carries TRBV10-1 and TRBJ1-3; tentatively, D is TRBD1 (5 bases). CDR1 WNHNN and CDR2 SYGVQD come from the germline V gene (reference sequence). V shed 8 bases and J shed 0 bases, with 5 bases lying between them. This CDR3 is 12 amino acids long. The CDR3 DNA reads as TGCGCCAGCCAGGGCTCTGGAAACACCATATATTTT. Translated: CASQGSGNTIYF.

V usage is TRBV19 and J usage is TRBJ2-7, with TRBD2 identical over 8 bases. Germline lookup yields CDR1 LNHDA and CDR2 SQIVND (reference sequence). The CDR3 consists of 16 residues. V was pared by 5 bases and J by 1 base, with 10 bases of the junction left unmatched. The CDR3 is CASSARGGAGSYEQYF. CDR3 DNA: TGTGCCAGTAGTGCCCGGGGGGGGGCTGGGTCCTACGAGCAGTACTTC.

The V gene is TRBV28, the J gene TRBJ1-1; D is perhaps TRBD1 (5 bases). Trimming took 2 bases from V and 3 from J, leaving 7 bases between them. The CDR3 has 13 residues. Germline values: CDR1 MDHEN, CDR2 SYDVKM. The CDR3 loop is CASSLVGDTEAFF. CDR3 coding DNA: TGTGCCAGCAGTTTAGTAGGGGACACTGAAGCTTTCTTT.

V gene TRBV5-1 combines with J gene TRBJ2-3, with D maybe TRBD2 (5 bases). This CDR3 contains 15 residues. CDR1 and CDR2 from the germline V gene are SGHRS and YFSETQ. Trimming stripped 0 bases from V and 3 bases from J, with 11 bases between. CDR3 loop: CASSLAGLETDTQYF. CDR3 DNA: TGCGCCAGCAGCTTGGCGGGGTTGGAGACAGATACGCAGTATTTT. The entire variable domain, with the rest obtained from reference TRBV5-1 and TRBJ2-3, is as follows: KAGVTQTPRYLIKTRGQQVTLSCSPISGHRSVSWYQQTPGQGLQFLFEYFSETQRNKGNFPGRFSGRQFSNSRSEMNVSTLELGDSALYLCASSLAGLETDTQYFGPGTRLTVL.

V gene TRBV27 combines with J gene TRBJ1-5, with TRBD1 identical over 8 bases. The germline CDR1 and CDR2 sequences are MNHEY and SMNVEV (reference sequence). The junction had 12 bases not matched to a gene; V was cut back by 5 bases and J by 6 bases. This CDR3 is built from 16 residues. This chain's CDR3 is CASSPYGQGGSQPQHF. CDR3 in DNA: TGTGCCAGCAGTCCATATGGACAGGGTGGCAGTCAGCCCCAGCATTTT.

V and J are TRBV5-8 and TRBJ1-4, with D perhaps matching TRBD1 (5 bases). Germline V gene data show CDR1 as SGHTS and CDR2 as YDEGEE. V was cut by 0 bases and J by 8 bases, with 14 bases left in between. This CDR3 is 15 amino acids long. In nucleotides, the CDR3 is TGTGCCAGCAGCTTGGGTCAGGGTGCCTACGAAAAACTGTTTTTT. Translation: CASSLGQGAYEKLFF.

This clone was counted only a few times. V usage is TRBV7-9 and J usage is TRBJ1-1, with D perhaps matching TRBD1 (6 bases). The length of the CDR3 is 13 residues. The ends were cut back, 1 base at V and 8 bases at J, with 11 bases in the middle. In germline, CDR1 is SEHNR, CDR2 FQNEAQ (reference sequence). This CDR3 is CASSLVRGREAFF. CDR3 coding DNA: TGTGCCAGCAGCTTAGTCAGGGGCAGGGAAGCTTTCTTT.

The chain carries TRBV10-3 and TRBJ1-1; 7 nucleotides match TRBD1. The CDR3 sequence is 13 residues long. Germline V gene sequence: CDR1 ENHRY, CDR2 SYGVKD. Trimming at V came to 0 bases and at J to 11 bases, leaving 6 bases not matched to a gene. CDR3 nucleotide sequence: TGTGCCATCAGTGAGTCAGGACAGGCCAGGGCTTTCTTT. It encodes CAISESGQARAFF.

The chain combines TRBV5-5 with TRBJ1-3; the D is unclear. The V end lost 0 bases, the J end lost 3 bases, and 13 bases lay between the germline ends. Germline assignment: CDR1 SGHKS and CDR2 YYEKEE (reference sequence). CDR3 length equals 16 residues. This CDR3 reads CASSLGFRRDGNTIYF. The CDR3 nucleotides are TGTGCCAGCAGCTTGGGATTCAGGAGGGATGGAAACACCATATATTTT.

The rearrangement uses TRBV2 and TRBJ2-1, with 8 positions matching TRBD2. V trimming: 10 bases; J trimming: 3 bases; junction bases outside the gene matches: 17. Germline assignment: CDR1 SNHLY and CDR2 FYNNEI. The CDR3 contains 17 residues. The CDR3 bases are TGTGCCACGGACCCCTGGATGGGGCGGGGGGTCTACAATGAGCAGTTCTTC. This sequence encodes CATDPWMGRGVYNEQFF.

The chain employs TRBV5-4 and TRBJ2-5; 15 bases align to TRBD2. CDR1 and CDR2 (germline): SGHNT, YYREEE (reference sequence). The CDR3 runs 15 residues. Unmatched junction bases numbered 4, after V lost 5 bases and J lost 5 bases. The CDR3 DNA reads as TGTGCCAGCAGTTACGGACTAGCGGGGGGGGAGACCCAGTACTTC. Its translation: CASSYGLAGGETQYF.

As to this clone: One end of the junction is discordant with germline, which a read error may explain. CDR3: CASSPRGLANTGELFF. In nucleotides, the CDR3 is TGTGCTAGCAGCCCACGGGGGCTAGCGAACACCGGGGAGCTGTTTTTT. The chain links TRBV7-3 to TRBJ2-2; D could derive from TRBD1 or TRBD2 (6 bases each). Germline V gene sequence: CDR1 SGHTA, CDR2 FQGTGA. This CDR3 comprises 16 residues.

This clone appeared a single time. This chain links TRBV24-1 with TRBJ2-1; 8 nucleotides line up with TRBD1. The junction had 5 bases not matched to a gene; V was cut back by 3 bases and J by 5 bases. Germline V gene lookup returns CDR1 KGHDR and CDR2 SFDVKD. The CDR3 runs to 15 residues. The CDR3 loop is CATSDPGTGNNEQFF. CDR3 DNA: TGTGCCACCAGTGATCCCGGGACAGGAAACAATGAGCAGTTCTTC.

V gene TRBV5-1 combines with J gene TRBJ1-6; the D is unclear. Germline-derived CDR1 and CDR2 are SGHRS and YFSETQ. The CDR3 length is 14 residues. With 3 bases removed from V and 11 bases from J, the gap between germline ends came to 15 bases. CDR3 amino acids: CASSSGHSVAPLHF. The DNA of the CDR3 is TGCGCCAGCAGCTCGGGTCACTCGGTTGCACCCCTCCACTTT.

J is TRBJ2-2 and V is TRBV2; tentatively, D is TRBD1 (6 bases). Trimming removed 2 bases at V and 2 bases at J, with 9 bases between. The CDR3 is 15 amino acids. Germline CDR1 is SNHLY and CDR2 is FYNNEI. CDR3 bases: TGTGCCAGCAGTGAACAGGGGCCCAACACCGGGGAGCTGTTTTTT. This codes for CASSEQGPNTGELFF.

This sequence joins TRBV5-4 and TRBJ2-7; D is ambiguous. The CDR3 has 13 residues. Germline CDR1 is SGHNT and CDR2 is YYREEE (reference sequence). V gave up 0 bases and J gave up 4 bases, with 8 bases separating them. CDR3 residues: CASSLDTYYEQYF. DNA of the CDR3: TGTGCCAGCAGCTTGGACACCTATTACGAGCAGTACTTC.

The chain has TRBV5-1 and TRBJ1-4, with D perhaps TRBD1 (6 bases). The CDR3 has 14 amino acids. Between the trimmed V and J ends, which lost 4 bases and 4 bases, there was a span of 11 bases. Looked up from germline, CDR1 is SGHRS and CDR2 is YFSETQ. CDR3 sequence: CASSQQGFNEKLFF. DNA for the CDR3: TGCGCCAGCAGCCAACAGGGTTTTAATGAAAAACTGTTTTTT.

J is TRBJ2-3 and V is TRBV5-5, with TRBD1 matching over 7 bases. The CDR3 contains 16 residues. The germline gives CDR1 SGHKS, CDR2 YYEKEE (reference sequence). V dropped 3 bases and J dropped 0; count of bases not matched to a gene: 7. CDR3 region: CASSWRPGQSTDTQYF. CDR3 nucleotides: TGTGCCAGCAGCTGGAGGCCGGGACAGAGCACAGATACGCAGTATTTT.

The J gene is TRBJ1-2, the V gene TRBV18; D is unresolved. CDR1 and CDR2 (germline): KGHSH, LQKENI. This CDR3 is built from 14 residues. V lost 0 bases and J lost 4, with 9 bases in between. CDR3 DNA sequence: TGTGCCAGCTCACCACCGGCAAGAGTCTATGGCTACACCTTC. Translated: CASSPPARVYGYTF.

This sequence joins TRBV30 and TRBJ1-2; tentatively, D is TRBD1 (6 bases). The CDR3 spans 12 residues. Trimming removed 4 bases at V and 8 bases at J, with 14 bases between. Germline CDR1 and CDR2: GTSNPN and SVGIG (reference sequence). The CDR3 region has the DNA TGTGCCTGGACTAATGGGGGCGGAGGCTACACCTTC. Protein: CAWTNGGGGYTF.

The chain couples TRBV12-3 or TRBV12-4 to TRBJ1-4; D not certain. Deletions cut 0 bases from V and 10 bases from J, with 6 bases between. The CDR3 loop spans 12 amino acids. CDR3 loop: CASSLAGRKLFF. The CDR3 bases are TGTGCCAGCAGTTTAGCAGGGCGAAAACTGTTTTTT.